The clone carrying this TCR beta chain occurred once. The data belong to a study of identical twins. Trimming took off 4 bases at V and 5 bases at J, with 14 bases between the two ends. The germline CDR1 and CDR2 sequences are MNHEY and SMNVEV (reference sequence). The CDR3 is made up of 14 amino acids. Each CDR3 protein gets one entry after TCRdb re-called the 5' RACE reads with MiXCR. The sample contains around 370,000 distinct CDR3 sequences, approximately 10% of which appear only once. Sequencing was carried out using naive T cells sorted from blood. The receptor was isolated from a woman between 45 and 65 years old in good health. The V and J genes are TRBV27 and TRBJ2-5; D may be TRBD1 or TRBD2 (5 bases each). The DNA for the CDR3 is TGTGCCAGCAGTTGGGGCCGCCGAGGGGAGACCCAGTACTTC. Translating gives CASSWGRRGETQYF.